This T cell receptor beta chain was sequenced for a study of T cells after yellow fever vaccination. Background on the study: For low cell numbers, libraries were made with SMART-Seq v4 Ultra Low Input.

Worth noting for this clonotype: Its antigen remains unidentified.

Germline CDR1 SGHRS, CDR2 YFSETQ. CDR3 length equals 17 residues. Unmatched junction bases numbered 7, after V lost 1 base and J lost 2 bases. One entry per CDR3 protein results from TCRdb running MiXCR on the 5' RACE reads. The table has under 400,000 distinct CDR3 sequences, under 15% seen once. Whole-study results and caveats: Subsequent to the booster, the majority of primary-vaccination clones reappeared (less than 97% CD4, 85% to 90% CD8).

This TCR was recovered from a man younger than 35 who received the YFV17D yellow fever vaccine. Sequencing was performed on CD4+ T cells sorted from PBMCs, taken 15 days after the yellow fever booster vaccination. The V gene is TRBV5-1, the J gene TRBJ2-3, with TRBD2 identical over 10 bases. The CDR3 bases are TGCGCCAGCAGCTTGTGGGCTAGCGGGGGCCACACAGATACGCAGTATTTT. Protein product: CASSLWASGGHTDTQYF. Drawing the rest from reference TRBV5-1 and TRBJ2-3, the complete variable domain is KAGVTQTPRYLIKTRGQQVTLSCSPISGHRSVSWYQQTPGQGLQFLFEYFSETQRNKGNFPGRFSGRQFSNSRSEMNVSTLELGDSALYLCASSLWASGGHTDTQYFGPGTRLTVL.